This is a list of T cell receptor beta chains from one sample in a study of CD8 T cells in Susac syndrome. TCRdb itself ran the immunoSEQ multiplex PCR reads through MiXCR, one entry per CDR3 protein. This sample has about 160,000 distinct CDR3 sequences, with about 90% found just once. Sequencing used CD4+ T cells from PBMCs. These receptors all stem from a human donor in good health. The CDR3 runs from the conserved cysteine through the conserved F or W. D genes are given only for firm matches. Part of the rows lack a size; the others show once, few, many or a class for expanded clones.

cdr3_aa cdr3_nt d_call v_call clone_size j_call
CASSYFTSGGELFF TGTGCCAGCAGTTATTTCACTAGCGGCGGGGAGCTGTTTTTT TRBD2 TRBV6-5 - TRBJ2-2
CASSPLGAGLAGEEQYF TGTGCCAGCTCACCACTCGGCGCCGGACTAGCGGGAGAGGAGCAGTACTTC TRBD2 TRBV18 - TRBJ2-7
CASSLGTLSGGTQYF TGTGCCAGCAGCTTGGGGACTTTATCCGGCGGGACCCAGTACTTC - TRBV5-6 - TRBJ2-5
CASSLGLAVAYEQYF TGTGCCAGCAGCCTGGGACTAGCGGTGGCCTACGAGCAGTACTTC TRBD2 TRBV5-6 - TRBJ2-7
CSARGDAYEQYF TGCAGCGCCCGTGGGGATGCCTACGAGCAGTACTTC - TRBV29-1 - TRBJ2-7
CASKGQGAYEQYF TGTGCCAGCAAAGGACAGGGGGCCTACGAGCAGTACTTC TRBD1 TRBV6-2/TRBV6-3 - TRBJ2-7
CASSEHSGLSSYNEQFF TGTGCCAGCAGTGAACATAGTGGCCTTAGCTCCTACAATGAGCAGTTCTTC - TRBV25-1 - TRBJ2-1
CASSLAIGLSSYNEQFF TGTGCCAGCAGCTTAGCGATTGGGTTGAGCTCCTACAATGAGCAGTTCTTC - TRBV7-2 - TRBJ2-1
CSATRDRGLGGYTF TGCAGTGCTACCCGGGACAGGGGATTAGGTGGCTACACCTTC TRBD1 TRBV20-1 - TRBJ1-2
CAISESSGANVLTF TGTGCCATCAGTGAGTCTTCTGGGGCCAACGTCCTGACTTTC - TRBV10-3 - TRBJ2-6
CASSSGTPGDYEQYF TGTGCCAGCAGTTCAGGGACGCCGGGGGATTACGAGCAGTACTTC - TRBV28 few TRBJ2-7
CASSRSGQAYNEQFF TGTGCCAGCAGCCGTTCGGGACAGGCGTACAATGAGCAGTTCTTC TRBD1 TRBV7-9 once TRBJ2-1
CASSTGTSGTDTQYF TGTGCCAGCAGCACCGGGACTAGCGGCACAGATACGCAGTATTTT TRBD2 TRBV5-6 once TRBJ2-3
CASSLSEEQYF TGTGCCAGCTCCCTATCTGAGGAGCAGTACTTC - TRBV18 - TRBJ2-7
CSVRSLNEKLFF TGCAGCGTTCGGTCACTTAATGAAAAACTGTTTTTT - TRBV29-1 - TRBJ1-4
CASSDDRRGGTDTQYF TGTGCCAGCAGTGATGACCGGAGAGGGGGGACAGATACGCAGTATTTT - TRBV2 - TRBJ2-3
CASSQNGQSQETQYF TGTGCCAGCAGCCAAAATGGACAGTCTCAAGAGACCCAGTACTTC - TRBV14 - TRBJ2-5
CASSQERPSDEQFF TGCGCCAGCAGCCAAGAAAGGCCCAGCGACGAGCAGTTCTTC - TRBV4-1 - TRBJ2-1
CASSLGQGRETQYF TGTGCCAGCAGCTTGGGACAGGGAAGGGAGACCCAGTACTTC TRBD1 TRBV5-8 - TRBJ2-5
CASSQGGRGPQAWKQYF TGCGCCAGCAGCCAAGGTGGAAGGGGCCCCCAAGCATGGAAGCAGTACTTC - TRBV4-3 - TRBJ2-7
CASSRTSGGYYEQYF TGTGCCAGCAGCCGAACCTCCGGGGGTTACTACGAGCAGTACTTC - TRBV9 - TRBJ2-7
CASSSLPGTYNEQFF TGTGCCAGTAGTTCTCTTCCTGGGACCTACAATGAGCAGTTCTTC - TRBV19 - TRBJ2-1
CASRNPGWREQFF TGTGCCAGCAGGAATCCCGGTTGGCGTGAGCAGTTCTTC - TRBV6-5 - TRBJ2-1
CATVGRGNGYTF TGTGCCACCGTAGGGAGGGGTAATGGCTACACCTTC - TRBV28 once TRBJ1-2
CASSSRQGREKLFF TGTGCCAGCAGCTCTCGACAGGGGCGAGAAAAACTGTTTTTT TRBD1 TRBV5-5 - TRBJ1-4
CASKYRQDSYEQYF TGTGCCTCGAAATACCGACAGGATTCCTACGAGCAGTACTTC - TRBV12-3/TRBV12-4 - TRBJ2-7
CASSEGFAGGQETQYF TGTGCCAGCAGTGAAGGCTTTGCGGGGGGCCAAGAGACCCAGTACTTC TRBD2 TRBV2 - TRBJ2-5
CATSRVPGLGSTDTQYF TGTGCCACCAGCAGAGTTCCGGGACTAGGGAGCACAGATACGCAGTATTTT TRBD2 TRBV15 - TRBJ2-3
CASSPLDRPAKNIQYF TGTGCCAGCAGCCCCCTGGATAGGCCTGCCAAAAACATTCAGTACTTC - TRBV9 - TRBJ2-4
CASSLPVNTEAFF TGTGCCAGCAGCCTTCCCGTTAACACTGAAGCTTTCTTT - TRBV7-2 - TRBJ1-1
CASSPPGTDLHQPQHF TGTGCCAGCAGTCCCCCCGGGACAGACTTGCATCAGCCCCAGCATTTT TRBD1 TRBV28 - TRBJ1-5
CSASSNQGRRTEAFF TGCAGTGCTAGTTCAAATCAGGGTCGGAGGACTGAAGCTTTCTTT - TRBV20-1 - TRBJ1-1
CASSRVHVSGNTIYF TGCGCCAGCAGCCGCGTTCATGTCTCTGGAAACACCATATATTTT - TRBV4-3 - TRBJ1-3
CASSTSGQYNTEAFF TGTGCCAGCAGCACCTCCGGACAGTACAACACTGAAGCTTTCTTT - TRBV7-2 - TRBJ1-1
CSVGSLGQYF TGCAGCGTTGGTTCCCTGGGGCAGTATTTT - TRBV29-1 - TRBJ2-3
CSVSWGNDEKLFF TGCAGCGTGTCCTGGGGGAATGACGAAAAACTGTTTTTT - TRBV29-1 - TRBJ1-4
CASSQDTGPYNEQFF TGTGCCAGCAGCCAAGATACCGGGCCCTACAATGAGCAGTTCTTC - TRBV3-1 - TRBJ2-1
CSARDHRGEYNEQFF TGCAGTGCTAGAGATCATCGGGGAGAGTACAATGAGCAGTTCTTC - TRBV20-1 - TRBJ2-1
CASSLLAGGNEQYF TGTGCCAGCAGCCTACTAGCGGGGGGAAACGAGCAGTACTTC TRBD2 TRBV7-2 - TRBJ2-7
CASSNLGGSPPDTQYF TGTGCCAGCAGTAACCTAGGGGGATCCCCGCCGGATACGCAGTATTTT - TRBV28 - TRBJ2-3
CASSSEPRDTTYEQYF TGCGCCAGCAGCTCAGAACCCCGGGACACCACCTACGAGCAGTACTTC - TRBV5-1 - TRBJ2-7
CSVSGDTDTQYF TGCAGCGTTTCCGGAGACACAGATACGCAGTATTTT - TRBV29-1 - TRBJ2-3
CSATGPGNTIYF TGCAGCGCGACAGGCCCTGGAAACACCATATATTTT - TRBV29-1 few TRBJ1-3
CASSPTATDTQYF TGTGCCAGCTCACCGACAGCCACAGATACGCAGTATTTT - TRBV18 few TRBJ2-3
CASSLGPSTGELFF TGTGCCAGCAGCTTAGGTCCCAGCACCGGGGAGCTGTTTTTT - TRBV7-2 - TRBJ2-2
CASRRNLPGDEQFF TGTGCCAGCAGACGGAATCTCCCGGGGGATGAGCAGTTCTTC - TRBV28 - TRBJ2-1